This T cell receptor beta chain stems from a study of shared clonotypes between healthy human individuals. The authors' processing: With immunoSEQ giving junction-only sequences and no quality scores, filtering differed. The method was immunoSEQ multiplex PCR; TCRdb's version includes in-frame clones alone and lacks a portion of them. The V and J calls and clone size come from that table; D and trimming were worked out from the DNA. The sample has roughly 1.5 million clones, about 98% seen once. This clonotype originated in a man aged 25-40 years in good health. Sequenced sample: naive CD4+ T cells sorted from blood. This sample's subset: CD45RA+ positively selected.

CDR3: CASSLEGRGLFF. CDR3 in DNA: TGTGCCAGCAGCTTAGAGGGCAGGGGACTGTTTTTT. This chain joins TRBV11-2 and TRBJ1-4; maybe TRBD1 (6 bases). The germline V gene encodes CDR1 SGHAT and CDR2 FQNNGV. V was pared by 0 bases and J by 13 bases, with 9 bases between. This CDR3 is 12 amino acids long. Together with reference TRBV11-2 and TRBJ1-4, the CDR3 gives the full variable domain: EAGVAQSPRYKIIEKRQSVAFWCNPISGHATLYWYQQILGQGPKLLIQFQNNGVVDDSQLPKDRFSAERLKGVDSTLKIQPAKLEDSAVYLCASSLEGRGLFFGSGTQLSVL.